The rows below give T cell receptor beta chains drawn from one sample of a study of control samples from healthy donors and cancer patients. Profiled with immunoSEQ multiplex PCR; TCRdb holds only in-frame clones, not every one. The sample shows roughly 84,000 clones, approximately 89% of them seen only once. The sample consisted of blood. The receptor set was obtained from a man aged 50-59 years in good health. Each CDR3 is given with its conserved first and last residue. D genes are given only for firm matches.

cdr3_aa j_call v_call d_call
CASSQGAGETQYF TRBJ2-5 TRBV19 TRBD1
CASSLAGGEDEQFF TRBJ2-1 TRBV27 TRBD2
CASSTEVSEQYF TRBJ2-7 TRBV9 -
CAAKGQELAKNIQYF TRBJ2-4 TRBV10-3 TRBD1
CASSLDGGGRYNEQFF TRBJ2-1 TRBV7-8 -
CASSYSSFLNTGELFF TRBJ2-2 TRBV6-2/TRBV6-3 -
CAWGLIGTGGNTIYF TRBJ1-3 TRBV30 TRBD1
CASSEQGAPHTDTQYF TRBJ2-3 TRBV6-1 TRBD1
CASSWSRQGGRTYEQYF TRBJ2-7 TRBV7-9 -
CSAGPSYEQYF TRBJ2-7 TRBV29-1 -
CASSLGREPRQPQHF TRBJ1-5 TRBV5-8 -
CASSTGLSSYNEQFF TRBJ2-1 TRBV3-1/TRBV3-2 -
CASSEGTAKRAFF TRBJ1-1 TRBV9 -
CSVEDGEVDEQFF TRBJ2-1 TRBV29-1 -
CASSLQQTNEKLFF TRBJ1-4 TRBV2 -
CASSSTSGGSETQYF TRBJ2-5 TRBV7-2 TRBD2
CASTILPTEGTEAFF TRBJ1-1 TRBV2 -